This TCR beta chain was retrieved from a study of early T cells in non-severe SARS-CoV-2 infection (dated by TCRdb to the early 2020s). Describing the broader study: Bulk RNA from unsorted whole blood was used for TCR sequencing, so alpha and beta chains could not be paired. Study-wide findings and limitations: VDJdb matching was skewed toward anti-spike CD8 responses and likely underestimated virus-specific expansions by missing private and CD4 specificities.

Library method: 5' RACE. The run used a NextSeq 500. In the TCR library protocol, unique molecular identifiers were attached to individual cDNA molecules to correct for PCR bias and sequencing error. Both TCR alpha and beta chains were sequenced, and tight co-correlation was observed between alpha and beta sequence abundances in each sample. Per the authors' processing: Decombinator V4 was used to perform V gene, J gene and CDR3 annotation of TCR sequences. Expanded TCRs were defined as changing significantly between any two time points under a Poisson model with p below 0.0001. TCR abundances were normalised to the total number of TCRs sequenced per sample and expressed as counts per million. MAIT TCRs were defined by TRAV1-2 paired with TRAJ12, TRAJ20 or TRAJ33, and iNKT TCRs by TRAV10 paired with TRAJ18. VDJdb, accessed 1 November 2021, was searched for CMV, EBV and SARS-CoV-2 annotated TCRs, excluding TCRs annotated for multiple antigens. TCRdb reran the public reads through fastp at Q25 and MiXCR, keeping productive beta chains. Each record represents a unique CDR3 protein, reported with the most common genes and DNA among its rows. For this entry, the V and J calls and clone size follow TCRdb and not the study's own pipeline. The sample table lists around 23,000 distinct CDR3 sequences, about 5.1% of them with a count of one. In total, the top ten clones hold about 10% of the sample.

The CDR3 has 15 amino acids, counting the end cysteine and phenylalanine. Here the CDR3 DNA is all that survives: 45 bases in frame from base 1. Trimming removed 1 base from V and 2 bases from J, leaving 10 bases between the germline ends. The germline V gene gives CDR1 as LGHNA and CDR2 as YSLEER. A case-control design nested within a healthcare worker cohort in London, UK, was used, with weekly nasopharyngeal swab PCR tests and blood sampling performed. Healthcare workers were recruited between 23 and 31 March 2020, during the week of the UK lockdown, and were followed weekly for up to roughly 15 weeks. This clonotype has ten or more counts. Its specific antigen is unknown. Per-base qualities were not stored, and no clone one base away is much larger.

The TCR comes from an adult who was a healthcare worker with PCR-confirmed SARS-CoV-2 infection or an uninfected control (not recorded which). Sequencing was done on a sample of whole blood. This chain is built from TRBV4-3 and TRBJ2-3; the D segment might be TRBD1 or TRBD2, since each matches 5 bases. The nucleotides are TGCGCCAGCAGCCAAGTCGGGGCATCCACAGATACGCAGTATTTT. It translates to CASSQVGASTDTQYF.